A single sample is the source of the 27 T cell receptor beta chains below, sequenced in a study of T-cell reconstitution after alpha-beta-depleted transplantation in children. A TCRbeta library incorporating unique molecular identifiers was prepared. TCRdb redid the calling of the PCR reads with MiXCR, one entry per CDR3 protein. The data hold 98,000 or so distinct CDR3 sequences, with 23% observed a single time. The sequencing here drew on PBMCs, taken before TCRalphabeta/CD19-depleted stem cell transplant. The source is a boy aged 2 to 10 with acute lymphoblastic leukemia, due to receive a stem cell transplant.

This clonotype has ten or more counts. The chain combines TRBV12-3 or TRBV12-4 with TRBJ1-2; TRBD1 matches at 7 bases. V lost 6 bases, J lost 5 bases, and 6 bases stayed unmatched. This CDR3 comprises 13 residues. As DNA, the CDR3 is TGTGCCAGCAGACCCGGGACAGAATATGGCTACACCTTC. Its translation: CASRPGTEYGYTF.

This clonotype was counted many times. The CDR3 region has the DNA TGTGCCAGCAGATCTAGCGGAGGGAGGGGTGAGCAGTTCTTC. Translating gives CASRSSGGRGEQFF. The chain is built from TRBV12-3 or TRBV12-4 and TRBJ2-1; 7 bases are shared with TRBD2. This CDR3 contains 14 residues. V lost 6 bases to trimming and J lost 9 bases; unmatched junction nucleotides: 11.

This sequence joins TRBV19 and TRBJ2-7, with D perhaps TRBD2 (5 bases). The CDR3 totals 15 residues. Germline assignment: CDR1 LNHDA and CDR2 SQIVND (reference sequence). V was clipped by 6 bases and J by 0 bases, with 15 bases between them. CDR3 bases: TGTGCCAGTAGGACCTTGGCCGAGGGCTCCTACGAGCAGTACTTC. Translated, it gives CASRTLAEGSYEQYF.

The chain is built from TRBV19 and TRBJ1-5; the D gene is possibly TRBD1 (6 bases). This CDR3 is 14 amino acids long. Trimming shortened V by 3 bases and J by 6 bases, and 12 bases separated the two germline ends. Germline assignment: CDR1 LNHDA and CDR2 SQIVND (reference sequence). CDR3 coding DNA: TGTGCCAGTAGTATCGAAGGGGGTGCTCAGCCCCAGCATTTT. Its protein is CASSIEGGAQPQHF.

The chain couples TRBV27 to TRBJ2-2; TRBD2 is a possible D gene (7 bases). Trimming pared 2 bases from V and 5 bases from J, leaving 9 bases between. Germline V lookup: CDR1 MNHEY, CDR2 SMNVEV (reference sequence). The CDR3 is made up of 14 amino acids. DNA of the CDR3: TGTGCCAGCAGTTTAGGGAGGGGGACCGGGGAGCTGTTTTTT. This sequence encodes CASSLGRGTGELFF.

J is TRBJ2-1 and V is TRBV28, with 9 bases aligning to TRBD2. Germline lookup yields CDR1 MDHEN and CDR2 SYDVKM. V lost 6 bases to trimming and J lost 5 bases; unmatched junction nucleotides: 17. This CDR3 is built from 18 residues. The CDR3 sequence: CASSTFYSSGATDNEQFF. Here the CDR3 DNA reads TGTGCCAGCAGCACCTTTTATTCTAGCGGGGCCACAGACAATGAGCAGTTCTTC.

This clonotype was counted ten times or more. The J gene is TRBJ2-5, the V gene TRBV3-1; a weak D match, TRBD2 (6 bases). This CDR3 has 16 residues. V lost 1 base, J lost 5 bases, and 17 bases lay in between. Germline V lookup: CDR1 LGHDT, CDR2 YNNKEL (reference sequence). For the CDR3, the DNA is TGTGCCAGCAGCCAAGGGAGCGGAGGGGCCGGGGAGACCCAGTACTTC. Translated: CASSQGSGGAGETQYF.

With respect to this clonotype: This CDR3 is missing its conserved last phenylalanine or tryptophan, likely due to a read error. J is TRBJ2-1 and V is TRBV25-1; D remains ambiguous. CDR3 size: 10 residues. The germline gives CDR1 MGHDK, CDR2 SYGVNS. Trimming pared 6 bases from V and 7 bases from J, leaving 4 bases between. The CDR3 here is CASSANEQFS. Written as DNA, the CDR3 is TGTGCCAGCAGCGCTAATGAGCAGTTCTCC.

The CDR3 sequence: CASRSSGPEAFF. Written as DNA, the CDR3 is TGTGCCAGCAGATCTTCGGGCCCTGAAGCTTTCTTT. The chain uses TRBV12-3 or TRBV12-4 and TRBJ1-1; D gene uncertain. V lost 6 bases, J lost 6 bases, and 11 bases lay in between. The CDR3 totals 12 residues.

This clonotype was seen a single time. The chain has TRBV7-2 and TRBJ2-7; D might be TRBD1 (6 bases). The CDR3 loop spans 13 amino acids. Germline assignment: CDR1 SGHTA and CDR2 FQGNSA. Between the trimmed V and J ends, which lost 5 bases and 6 bases, there was a span of 14 bases. CDR3 sequence: CASSPGTQREQYF. CDR3 DNA: TGTGCCAGCAGCCCCGGGACACAACGCGAGCAGTACTTC. Based on the CDR3 plus reference TRBV7-2 and TRBJ2-7, the full variable domain is GAGVSQSPSNKVTEKGKDVELRCDPISGHTALYWYRQSLGQGLEFLIYFQGNSAPDKSGLPSDRFSAERTGGSVSTLTIQRTQQEDSAVYLCASSPGTQREQYFGPGTRLTVT.

J is TRBJ2-6 and V is TRBV5-1; D ambiguous. V was shortened by 2 bases and J by 2 bases, with 5 bases between the two germline ends. CDR1 is SGHRS and CDR2 is YFSETQ in the germline V gene. The CDR3 is 14 residues long. The CDR3 DNA sequence: TGCGCCAGCAGCTTTACGGCTGGGGCCAACGTCCTGACTTTC. Translating gives CASSFTAGANVLTF.

This chain uses TRBV20-1 with TRBJ1-1; D is ambiguous. Trimming shortened V by 1 base and J by 10 bases, and 10 bases separated the two germline ends. This CDR3 comprises 11 residues. Germline V CDR1 and CDR2: DFQATT, SNEGSKA (reference sequence). The CDR3 DNA is TGCAGTGCTAGAGGCGGCGAGGGAGCTTTCTTT. Protein product: CSARGGEGAFF.

For this clonotype: Compared with germline, one end of the junction differs, possibly owing to a read error. The rearrangement uses TRBV5-1 and TRBJ2-5; D is possibly TRBD2 (5 bases). In germline, CDR1 is SGHRS, CDR2 YFSETQ. The CDR3 totals 13 residues. The CDR3: CASKASTTETQHF. The CDR3 DNA sequence: TGCGCCAGCAAGGCTAGCACCACAGAGACCCAGCACTTC.

This clonotype was observed at least ten times. This chain uses TRBV28 with TRBJ2-7; D possibly corresponds to TRBD1 (6 bases). V shed 5 bases and J shed 2 bases, with 7 bases lying between them. Looked up from germline, CDR1 is MDHEN and CDR2 is SYDVKM. The CDR3 spans 12 residues. The CDR3 sequence: CASSTGPYEQYF. In DNA form, the CDR3 reads TGTGCCAGCAGTACAGGGCCCTACGAGCAGTACTTC.

The rearrangement uses TRBV7-2 and TRBJ2-5; 11 nucleotides align to TRBD2. Germline lookup yields CDR1 SGHTA and CDR2 FQGNSA. The length of the CDR3 is 14 residues. The V and J ends lost 7 bases and 5 bases, in that order; junction bases with no gene match: 6. CDR3 bases: TGTGCCAGCACCCAGGGACTAGCGGAGGAGACCCAGTACTTC. Translation: CASTQGLAEETQYF. Combining the CDR3 with reference TRBV7-2 and TRBJ2-5 gives the whole variable domain GAGVSQSPSNKVTEKGKDVELRCDPISGHTALYWYRQSLGQGLEFLIYFQGNSAPDKSGLPSDRFSAERTGGSVSTLTIQRTQQEDSAVYLCASTQGLAEETQYFGPGTRLLVL.

V usage is TRBV7-9 and J usage is TRBJ2-7; possible D gene TRBD2, 5 bases. CDR1 and CDR2 from the germline V gene are SEHNR and FQNEAQ (reference sequence). The CDR3 extends over 15 amino acids. Trimming removed 4 bases from V and 0 bases from J, with 13 bases in between. The DNA for the CDR3 is TGTGCCAGCAGCTCCCGACGGGGAAGCTCCTACGAGCAGTACTTC. This gives the protein CASSSRRGSSYEQYF.

V and J are TRBV12-3 or TRBV12-4 and TRBJ2-3; D call uncertain. The CDR3 is 16 residues long. The V gene lost 2 bases and the J gene lost 1 base, with 13 bases spanning the gap. This chain's CDR3 is CASSLRGGVRTDTQYF. Here the CDR3 DNA reads TGTGCCAGCAGTTTAAGAGGCGGAGTTCGCACAGATACGCAGTATTTT.

This clonotype was detected a few times. V gene TRBV5-1 combines with J gene TRBJ2-2; D remains ambiguous. This CDR3 region has 14 residues. V dropped 6 bases and J dropped 3 bases, with 12 bases sitting between them. CDR1 is SGHRS, CDR2 YFSETQ, per germline. This chain's CDR3 is CASTPRGYTGELFF. CDR3 sequence (DNA): TGCGCCAGCACCCCTCGTGGGTACACCGGGGAGCTGTTTTTT.

This clonotype was detected only a few times. The genes are TRBV7-6 and TRBJ2-7; 8 nucleotides match TRBD2. The CDR3 spans 17 residues. Germline V gives CDR1 SGHVS, CDR2 FNYEAQ. J lost 2 bases, V lost 5 bases, and 14 bases had no gene match. CDR3 in DNA: TGTGCCAGCAGCCCGCCCGATCCGGGACTAGGACCCTACGAGCAGTACTTC. Protein: CASSPPDPGLGPYEQYF. Filled out from reference TRBV7-6 and TRBJ2-7, the complete variable domain reads GAGVSQSPRYKVTKRGQDVALRCDPISGHVSLYWYRQALGQGPEFLTYFNYEAQQDKSGLPNDRFSAERPEGSISTLTIQRTEQRDSAMYRCASSPPDPGLGPYEQYFGPGTRLTVT.

This clonotype was detected a few times. The J gene is TRBJ2-3, the V gene TRBV11-1, with 11 bases aligning to TRBD2. CDR1 and CDR2 from the germline V gene are SGHAT and FQDESV (reference sequence). The length of the CDR3 is 16 residues. The J segment lost 10 bases and the V segment lost 0 bases, leaving 9 bases of the junction unmatched. The CDR3 nucleotides are TGTGCCAGCAGCTTAGCCACCGGGACTAGCGGAATCGCGCAGTATTTT. Translating it yields CASSLATGTSGIAQYF.

The chain employs TRBV11-2 and TRBJ2-7; 14 bases line up with TRBD2. After removal of 1 base from V and 0 bases from J, the junction contained 5 bases not matched to a gene. CDR3 length: 18 residues. Germline CDR1 and CDR2: SGHAT and FQNNGV. The CDR3 region has the DNA TGTGCCAGCAGCTTAGTTAGACTAGCGGGAGGGCGCTCCTACGAGCAGTACTTC. Amino acid sequence: CASSLVRLAGGRSYEQYF.

The rearrangement joins TRBV24-1 to TRBJ2-3; tentatively, D is TRBD2 (5 bases). Germline assignment: CDR1 KGHDR and CDR2 SFDVKD. CDR3 size: 13 residues. Trimming took 10 bases from V and 1 from J, leaving 11 bases between them. Written as DNA, the CDR3 is TGTGCCACAGGAGGCAGCGGCACAGATACGCAGTATTTT. As protein: CATGGSGTDTQYF.

This clonotype appeared a few times. The chain joins TRBV5-1 to TRBJ2-3; TRBD2 might be the D (6 bases). Germline V gene lookup returns CDR1 SGHRS and CDR2 YFSETQ. The CDR3 has 16 amino acids. V was cut by 4 bases and J by 4 bases, with 19 bases left in between. The CDR3 sequence is CASSRESGGAPDTQYF. The CDR3 bases are TGCGCCAGCAGCCGAGAGAGCGGAGGGGCCCCAGATACGCAGTATTTT.

This clonotype was counted between two and nine times. This chain connects TRBV29-1 to TRBJ2-3; D is possibly TRBD1 (6 bases). The CDR3 consists of 12 residues. The germline V gene has CDR1 SQVTM and CDR2 ANQGSEA. V was trimmed by 6 bases and J by 2 bases, leaving 9 bases between them. In DNA form, the CDR3 reads TGCAGCGTGGACAGAAACACAGATACGCAGTATTTT. Protein product: CSVDRNTDTQYF.

This clonotype has a count of ten or more. The chain combines TRBV5-1 with TRBJ2-7; tentative D call: TRBD2 (6 bases). The CDR3 is 13 amino acids. V lost 4 bases, J lost 1 base, and 9 bases lay in between. Germline CDR1 SGHRS, CDR2 YFSETQ. The CDR3 nucleotides are TGCGCCAGCAGCCGGGACTTATCCTACGAGCAGTACTTC. Translation gives CASSRDLSYEQYF.

The V call is TRBV29-1, the J call TRBJ2-3, with 9 bases matching TRBD2. This CDR3 is built from 15 residues. Germline values: CDR1 SQVTM, CDR2 ANQGSEA. V shed 6 bases, J shed 0 bases, and the junction held 7 bases outside the gene matches. As DNA, the CDR3 is TGCAGCGTCGACCTAGCGGGAACTAGCACAGATACGCAGTATTTT. Translated: CSVDLAGTSTDTQYF.

In regard to this clonotype: Since a much larger clone is just one base distant, this may be a read error. This sequence joins TRBV12-3 or TRBV12-4 and TRBJ2-5, with 8 bases fitting TRBD2. The end of the DNA is better explained by TRBJ2-1, so the J call may be wrong. This CDR3 is built from 15 residues. The CDR3 here is CASSSGGALQETQFF. In DNA form, the CDR3 reads TGTGCCAGCAGTTCGGGGGGGGCCCTCCAAGAGACCCAGTTCTTC.